This entry lists 14 T cell receptor beta chains sequenced from one sample in a study of neoadjuvant anti-PD-1 for oral cavity cancer. The table came from immunoSEQ multiplex PCR; TCRdb's copy has only in-frame clones and leaves some out. The data show about 72,000 clones, around four fifths seen once. The sequenced sample was PBMCs, obtained before nivolumab (anti-PD-1) treatment. Receptors originate from a person aged 35 to 85 with oral cavity squamous cell carcinoma.

The chain has TRBV2 and TRBJ2-3; 7 bases agree with TRBD1. This CDR3 region has 13 residues. V gave up 6 bases and J gave up 3 bases; unmatched junction bases: 3. CDR1 is SNHLY and CDR2 is FYNNEI in the germline V gene. The CDR3 reads CASSVGQTDTQYF. The CDR3 coding sequence is TGTGCCAGCAGCGTGGGACAGACAGATACGCAGTATTTT. The full variable domain, with the rest looked up from reference TRBV2 and TRBJ2-3, is EPEVTQTPSHQVTQMGQEVILRCVPISNHLYFYWYRQILGQKVEFLVSFYNNEISEKSEIFDDQFSVERPDGSNFTLKIRSTKLEDSAMYFCASSVGQTDTQYFGPGTRLTVL.

This clone has a handful of counts. This chain connects TRBV6-6 to TRBJ2-1; 9 bases align to TRBD1. This CDR3 contains 15 residues. Germline CDR1 and CDR2: MNHNY and SVGAGI (reference sequence). Trimming cost V 6 bases and J 8 bases; bases outside gene matches: 11. The CDR3 coding sequence is TGTGCCAGCAGGCTCTCGGGACAGGGTAGCGATGAGCAGTTCTTC. Its translation: CASRLSGQGSDEQFF.

The rearrangement links TRBV15 to TRBJ2-6, with 9 bases fitting TRBD1. CDR1 is LNHNV and CDR2 is YYDKDF in the germline V gene (reference sequence). The CDR3 sequence is 18 residues long. With V trimmed by 2 bases and J by 2 bases, 7 bases remained unmatched. The DNA for the CDR3 is TGTGCCACCAGCAGATACCGGGACAGGGCTCCTGGGGCCAACGTCCTGACTTTC. Amino acid sequence: CATSRYRDRAPGANVLTF.

V is TRBV5-8 and J is TRBJ1-2; D call uncertain. Germline-derived CDR1 and CDR2 are SGHTS and YDEGEE. The length of the CDR3 is 14 residues. The V end was cut by 5 bases, the J end by 2 bases, with 13 bases between. CDR3 coding DNA: TGTGCCAGCAGTATACAGAGAGTCAACTATGGCTACACCTTC. It is translated as CASSIQRVNYGYTF.

This clone was recorded a few times. CDR3 DNA sequence: TGTGCCAGTAGTACGGGCCGGGACTTTAACTATGGCTACACCTTC. It is translated as CASSTGRDFNYGYTF. The chain recombines TRBV19 with TRBJ1-2; the D gene is possibly TRBD1 (5 bases). This CDR3 comprises 15 residues. Germline loops: CDR1 LNHDA, CDR2 SQIVND (reference sequence). V was cut by 4 bases and J by 1 base, with 13 bases left in between. The full variable domain, completed using reference TRBV19 and TRBJ1-2, is DGGITQSPKYLFRKEGQNVTLSCEQNLNHDAMYWYRQDPGQGLRLIYYSQIVNDFQKGDIAEGYSVSREKKESFPLTVTSAQKNPTAFYLCASSTGRDFNYGYTFGSGTRLTVV.

The chain joins TRBV6-5 to TRBJ2-7; D might be TRBD2 (6 bases). Germline V gene data show CDR1 as MNHEY and CDR2 as SVGAGI. This CDR3 has 15 amino acids. The V and J ends lost 5 bases and 2 bases respectively, with 16 bases between them. The CDR3 DNA is TGTGCCAGCAGTAAGCAAGCGGGTACTCCCTACGAGCAGTACTTC. Protein sequence: CASSKQAGTPYEQYF.

The V gene is TRBV7-9, the J gene TRBJ2-7, with TRBD1 matching over 7 bases. V shed 3 bases, J shed 2 bases, and the junction held 7 bases outside the gene matches. Looked up from germline, CDR1 is SEHNR and CDR2 is FQNEAQ (reference sequence). The CDR3 totals 15 residues. The CDR3 here is CASSFYDRAPYEQYF. DNA for the CDR3: TGTGCCAGCAGCTTTTACGACAGGGCCCCCTACGAGCAGTACTTC.

The chain's CDR3 is CASSFSQRDLSSAYNEQFF. The CDR3 DNA follows: TGTGCCAGCAGCTTCTCCCAGCGGGATCTCTCATCGGCCTACAATGAGCAGTTCTTC. V gene TRBV5-5 combines with J gene TRBJ2-1; 7 bases map to TRBD2. This CDR3 has 19 amino acids. CDR1 and CDR2 (germline): SGHKS, YYEKEE (reference sequence). Losses at the gene ends were 2 bases for V and 2 bases for J; bases not matched to a gene: 16. The complete variable domain, with remaining parts taken from reference TRBV5-5 and TRBJ2-1, reads DAGVTQSPTHLIKTRGQQVTLRCSPISGHKSVSWYQQVLGQGPQFIFQYYEKEERGRGNFPDRFSARQFPNYSSELNVNALLLGDSALYLCASSFSQRDLSSAYNEQFFGPGTRLTVL.

In DNA form, the CDR3 reads TGTGCCAGCAGCCCCCCCCGGGGGGGGGAAGGCAATCAGCCCCAGCATTTT. The encoded protein is CASSPPRGGEGNQPQHF. The V and J genes are TRBV21-1 and TRBJ1-5. TRBV21-1 is shown as a pseudogene. The CDR3 spans 17 residues.

This clone is a singleton in its sample. The chain recombines TRBV10-2 with TRBJ2-1; D is possibly TRBD1 (6 bases). Trimming took 4 bases from V and 2 from J, leaving 12 bases between them. This CDR3 has 15 amino acids. The germline V gene has CDR1 WSHSY and CDR2 SAAADI. The CDR3 loop reads CASSVRQAPYNEQFF. The CDR3 DNA reads TGCGCCAGCAGTGTTCGACAGGCCCCCTACAATGAGCAGTTCTTC.

The V and J genes are TRBV11-2 and TRBJ2-7; the D gene could be TRBD1 or TRBD2 (6 bases each). Germline-derived CDR1 and CDR2 are SGHAT and FQNNGV. The length of the CDR3 is 14 residues. The V and J ends lost 5 bases and 4 bases respectively, with 15 bases between them. DNA of the CDR3: TGTGCCAGCAGCCCTCTTATAGGGGGGTACGAGCAGTACTTC. Translating it yields CASSPLIGGYEQYF.

The chain is built from TRBV4-1 and TRBJ2-7; 10 bases line up with TRBD2. The CDR3 extends over 15 amino acids. V was clipped by 2 bases and J by 7 bases; unmatched bases: 8. In germline, CDR1 is MGHRA, CDR2 YSYEKL. CDR3 residues: CASSQLSSGSGEQYF. The CDR3 nucleotides read TGCGCCAGCAGCCAATTGTCTAGCGGGAGTGGAGAGCAGTACTTC.

Written as DNA, the CDR3 is TGTGCCAGCAGCGACAGGGCCGGCACGGGAAACACCATATATTTT. Amino acids: CASSDRAGTGNTIYF. This sequence joins TRBV2 and TRBJ1-3; TRBD1 matches 7 bases. The CDR3 is made up of 15 amino acids. From germline, CDR1 is SNHLY and CDR2 FYNNEI. With V trimmed by 6 bases and J by 4 bases, 9 bases remained unmatched.

This rearrangement joins TRBV13 to TRBJ2-3; D remains unclear. The CDR3 runs 14 residues. Per germline, CDR1 PRHDT and CDR2 FYEKMQ (reference sequence). Deletions cut 0 bases from V and 0 bases from J, with 4 bases between. CDR3 sequence (DNA): TGTGCCAGCAGCTTAGGACCTAGCACAGATACGCAGTATTTT. Translating gives CASSLGPSTDTQYF.